These 25 T cell receptor beta chains were sequenced from one sample in a study of T-cell memory formation after mild COVID-19. TCRdb re-derived calls from the 5' RACE reads in MiXCR, one entry per CDR3 protein. In the table there are about 270,000 distinct CDR3 sequences, 16% of which are singletons. Sequencing was performed on PBMCs or a T cell subset sorted from them (not recorded which). The receptors stem from a man between 18 and 29 years old who had mild COVID-19 (a few samples of this study predate the infection). Cell type and time point are not known.

The chain employs TRBV6-5 and TRBJ1-1; D is perhaps TRBD1 (6 bases). CDR1 and CDR2 (germline): MNHEY, SVGAGI. This CDR3 region has 17 residues. V gave up 2 bases and J gave up 2 bases, with 18 bases separating them. The CDR3 sequence is CASSYAAPGAENTEAFF. The CDR3 DNA reads TGTGCCAGCAGTTACGCAGCGCCAGGGGCTGAAAACACTGAAGCTTTCTTT.

This clonotype was counted a single time. This chain uses TRBV5-1 with TRBJ1-1; D ambiguous. Germline values: CDR1 SGHRS, CDR2 YFSETQ. V was trimmed by 3 bases and J by 6 bases, leaving 18 bases between them. This CDR3 spans 15 amino acids. The CDR3 loop reads CASSSGPETWAEAFF. The CDR3 region has the DNA TGCGCCAGCAGCTCCGGGCCGGAAACCTGGGCTGAAGCTTTCTTT.

The gene calls are TRBV7-3 and TRBJ2-3; D uncertain. The CDR3 runs 15 residues. From germline, CDR1 is SGHTA and CDR2 FQGTGA. V was cut by 0 bases and J by 1 base, with 8 bases left in between. CDR3 DNA: TGTGCCAGCAGCTTAACCCCCACTGGCACAGATACGCAGTATTTT. It translates to CASSLTPTGTDTQYF.

The chain is built from TRBV6-2 or TRBV6-3 and TRBJ1-2, with D hard to call. Germline V gene sequence: CDR1 MNHEY, CDR2 SVGEGT. The V gene lost 4 bases and the J gene lost 13 bases, with 13 bases spanning the gap. The CDR3 has 11 residues. CDR3 nucleotide sequence: TGTGCCAGCAGTTCCTCCGCCCGGGGCACCTTC. Protein: CASSSSARGTF.

At least ten counts were recorded for this clonotype. The chain employs TRBV4-1 and TRBJ1-1; D is undetermined. Between the trimmed V and J ends, which lost 2 bases and 1 base, there was a span of 14 bases. Germline CDR1 and CDR2: MGHRA and YSYEKL. The CDR3 contains 16 residues. The CDR3 coding sequence is TGCGCCAGCAGCCAACCCAGGAACCCCGAGAACACTGAAGCTTTCTTT. It encodes CASSQPRNPENTEAFF.

The CDR3 DNA is TGCGCCAGCAGCCACCTGGGACAGGGGGCTGGAAACACCATATATTTT. This translates into CASSHLGQGAGNTIYF. V usage is TRBV4-3 and J usage is TRBJ1-3; TRBD1 matches at 11 bases. The germline V gene has CDR1 LGHNA and CDR2 YSLEER. This CDR3 has 16 amino acids. J was trimmed by 2 bases and V by 3 bases; bases with no gene match: 3.

The V and J genes are TRBV29-1 and TRBJ1-1, with 9 bases lining up with TRBD1. The CDR3 totals 13 residues. The J segment lost 1 base and the V segment lost 8 bases, leaving 5 bases of the junction unmatched. From germline, CDR1 is SQVTM and CDR2 ANQGSEA. CDR3 nucleotides: TGCAGCCTACGGGACAGGGAGAACACTGAAGCTTTCTTT. It specifies CSLRDRENTEAFF.

This clonotype has a single count. This chain links TRBV6-2 or TRBV6-3 with TRBJ1-6, with 8 bases aligning to TRBD1. CDR1 and CDR2 from the germline V gene are MNHEY and SVGEGT. With V trimmed by 2 bases and J by 9 bases, 3 bases remained unmatched. This CDR3 is built from 14 residues. In DNA, the CDR3 is TGTGCCAGCAGTTACGGACAGGGAAGTTCACCCCTCCACTTT. Protein sequence: CASSYGQGSSPLHF.

This clonotype was seen more than once but under ten times. The rearrangement joins TRBV27 to TRBJ2-5; 8 nucleotides agree with TRBD2. This CDR3 spans 17 amino acids. Trimming took 4 bases from V and 1 from J; bases not matched to a gene: 11. Germline V CDR1 and CDR2: MNHEY, SMNVEV (reference sequence). Here the CDR3 DNA reads TGTGCCAGCAGTTCTCTTATAGCGGGGTACTCCCAAGAGACCCAGTACTTC. Residues: CASSSLIAGYSQETQYF.

This rearrangement joins TRBV18 to TRBJ1-2, with 8 bases that match TRBD1. V shed 3 bases, J shed 6 bases, and the junction held 6 bases outside the gene matches. CDR3 length equals 14 residues. Germline V gene data show CDR1 as KGHSH and CDR2 as LQKENI. DNA for the CDR3: TGTGCCAGCTCACCGTTTTCGGACAGGGATGGCTACACCTTC. It yields the protein CASSPFSDRDGYTF.

This clonotype was seen more than once but under ten times. The rearrangement uses TRBV7-2 and TRBJ2-5; 11 nucleotides align to TRBD2. After removal of 6 bases from V and 3 bases from J, the junction contained 12 bases not matched to a gene. Germline CDR1 and CDR2: SGHTA and FQGNSA. CDR3 size: 17 residues. CDR3 bases: TGTGCCAGCAGTTTCGGGACTAGCGGAGGGTGGGAAGAGACCCAGTACTTC. Amino acids: CASSFGTSGGWEETQYF.

This clonotype has only one observation. As DNA, the CDR3 is TGTGCCAGCAGCCCGAATCAGGGGCGAATCACCGGGGAGCTGTTTTTT. It yields the protein CASSPNQGRITGELFF. The J gene is TRBJ2-2, the V gene TRBV5-5, with TRBD1 as a possible D gene (6 bases). V was clipped by 4 bases and J by 4 bases, with 17 bases between them. The CDR3 consists of 16 residues. Germline CDR1 reads SGHKS; CDR2 reads YYEKEE (reference sequence).

The V and J genes are TRBV5-1 and TRBJ1-1; a possible D gene is TRBD1 (5 bases). V was shortened by 2 bases and J by 4 bases, with 12 bases between the two germline ends. This CDR3 region has 14 residues. Germline assignment: CDR1 SGHRS and CDR2 YFSETQ. CDR3 sequence: CASSFRTGTTEAFF. The CDR3 DNA is TGCGCCAGCAGCTTTCGGACGGGGACCACTGAAGCTTTCTTT.

The V call is TRBV6-2 or TRBV6-3, the J call TRBJ2-1, with TRBD2 matching 10 bases. Trimming took 6 bases from V and 6 from J; bases not matched to a gene: 8. The germline CDR1 and CDR2 sequences are MNHEY and SVGEGT. The CDR3 covers 15 residues. The CDR3 nucleotides read TGTGCCAGCAGCCGTAGCGGGGGGCCAAGCAATGAGCAGTTCTTC. Its protein is CASSRSGGPSNEQFF.

V usage is TRBV7-6 and J usage is TRBJ2-5, with D hard to call. The V end was cut by 8 bases, the J end by 5 bases, with 12 bases between. The length of the CDR3 is 12 residues. Germline loops: CDR1 SGHVS, CDR2 FNYEAQ. The CDR3 loop reads CASGPVGETQYF. The CDR3 DNA is TGTGCCAGCGGGCCGGTGGGGGAGACCCAGTACTTC.

This clonotype was seen a few times. This chain uses TRBV5-1 with TRBJ1-1, with D unclear. The CDR3 loop spans 15 amino acids. The germline gives CDR1 SGHRS, CDR2 YFSETQ. The V and J ends lost 0 bases and 1 base respectively, with 10 bases between them. CDR3 DNA: TGCGCCAGCAGCTTGGACTTTGACGGGAACACTGAAGCTTTCTTT. This translates into CASSLDFDGNTEAFF.

The chain is built from TRBV15 and TRBJ2-1, with D perhaps TRBD1 or TRBD2 (5 bases each). V was pared by 3 bases and J by 8 bases, with 20 bases between. There are 16 residues in the CDR3. CDR1 is LNHNV and CDR2 is YYDKDF in the germline V gene (reference sequence). The CDR3 DNA is TGTGCCACCAGCAGTGACCTCCGGGGCAATTGGGATGAGCAGTTCTTC. This gives the protein CATSSDLRGNWDEQFF.

V usage is TRBV3-1 and J usage is TRBJ2-3; no clear D. CDR1 is LGHDT, CDR2 YNNKEL, per germline (reference sequence). The V gene lost 4 bases and the J gene lost 0 bases, with 11 bases spanning the gap. The CDR3 contains 15 residues. In DNA, the CDR3 is TGTGCCAGCAGCCCAAGCTTGAGGAGCACAGATACGCAGTATTTT. Protein: CASSPSLRSTDTQYF.

This chain joins TRBV18 and TRBJ2-1; the D is unclear. Trimming cost V 4 bases and J 5 bases, with 6 bases left between them. Per the germline V gene, CDR1 is KGHSH and CDR2 is LQKENI. The CDR3 length is 12 residues. As DNA, the CDR3 is TGTGCCAGCTCACGAGAAAACAATGAGCAGTTCTTC. Translation gives CASSRENNEQFF.

This sequence joins TRBV6-2 or TRBV6-3 and TRBJ2-3; 7 nucleotides align to TRBD2. The CDR3 runs 15 residues. CDR1 is MNHEY and CDR2 is SVGEGT in the germline V gene. The V and J ends lost 5 bases and 2 bases, in that order; junction bases with no gene match: 7. In nucleotides, the CDR3 is TGTGCCAGCAGTAGCGGGACTTCTACCACAGATACGCAGTATTTT. Translated: CASSSGTSTTDTQYF.

The sample holds many counts of this clonotype. The CDR3 DNA reads as TGTGCCAGCAGCCTGGGACAGTACTCGGGGGATGAGCAGTTCTTC. Translating it yields CASSLGQYSGDEQFF. The rearrangement joins TRBV7-2 to TRBJ2-1, with D possibly being TRBD1 (7 bases). V gave up 5 bases and J gave up 8 bases, with 19 bases separating them. CDR1 and CDR2 (germline): SGHTA, FQGNSA. This CDR3 is built from 15 residues.

This clonotype was detected only a few times. This chain links TRBV12-3 or TRBV12-4 with TRBJ1-2; D remains unclear. This CDR3 is 12 amino acids long. Between the trimmed V and J ends, which lost 5 bases and 4 bases, there was a span of 8 bases. Here the CDR3 DNA reads TGTGCCAGCAGTCCCGCCCCCTATGGCTACACCTTC. Translated, it gives CASSPAPYGYTF.

This clonotype was recorded a few times. The chain links TRBV6-2 or TRBV6-3 to TRBJ1-6; D uncertain. The CDR3 has 13 residues. Trimming pared 2 bases from V and 7 bases from J, leaving 6 bases between. The germline V gene encodes CDR1 MNHEY and CDR2 SVGEGT. For the CDR3, the DNA is TGTGCCAGCAGTTACGATTGGAATTCACCCCTCCACTTT. This sequence encodes CASSYDWNSPLHF.

The rearrangement uses TRBV12-3 or TRBV12-4 and TRBJ2-3; D gene ambiguous. The CDR3 loop spans 16 amino acids. Trimming pared 6 bases from V and 2 bases from J, leaving 18 bases between. CDR3 in amino acids: CASSRNSVSHTDTQYF. The CDR3 DNA is TGTGCCAGCAGCCGCAACTCAGTATCTCACACAGATACGCAGTATTTT.

This clonotype was seen only a few times. The gene calls are TRBV4-1 and TRBJ2-6, with D maybe TRBD1 (6 bases). CDR3 length equals 16 residues. Trimming cost V 3 bases and J 3 bases, with 12 bases left between them. The germline CDR1 and CDR2 sequences are MGHRA and YSYEKL. CDR3 DNA: TGCGCCAGCAGCCAGAGAACAGGGATTGGGGCCAACGTCCTGACTTTC. Its protein is CASSQRTGIGANVLTF.